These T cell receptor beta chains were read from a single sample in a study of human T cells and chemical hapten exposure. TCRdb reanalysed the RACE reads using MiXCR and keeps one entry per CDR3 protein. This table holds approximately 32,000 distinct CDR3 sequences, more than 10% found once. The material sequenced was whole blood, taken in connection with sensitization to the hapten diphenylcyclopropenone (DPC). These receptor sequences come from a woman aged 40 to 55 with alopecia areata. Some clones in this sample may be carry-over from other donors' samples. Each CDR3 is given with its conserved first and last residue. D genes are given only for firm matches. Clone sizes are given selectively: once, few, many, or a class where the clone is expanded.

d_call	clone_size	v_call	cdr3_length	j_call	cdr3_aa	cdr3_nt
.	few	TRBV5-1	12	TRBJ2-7	CVSSLDRYEQYF	TGCGTCAGCAGCTTGGACCGCTACGAGCAGTACTTC
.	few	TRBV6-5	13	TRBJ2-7	CASKGLAVGEQYF	TGTGCCAGCAAAGGGCTTGCCGTGGGGGAGCAGTACTTC
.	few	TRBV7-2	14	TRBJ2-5	CASSPSGELETQYF	TGTGCCAGCAGCCCGTCAGGGGAATTAGAGACCCAGTACTTC
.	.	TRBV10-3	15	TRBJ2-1	CAISESGGSYNEQFF	TGTGCCATCAGTGAGTCCGGCGGTTCCTACAATGAGCAGTTCTTC
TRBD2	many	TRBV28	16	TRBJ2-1	CASTGTSGTPYNEQFF	TGTGCCAGCACCGGGACTAGCGGTACTCCCTACAATGAGCAGTTCTTC
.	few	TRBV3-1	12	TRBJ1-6	CASSQRHSPLHF	TGTGCCAGCAGCCAACGGCATTCACCCCTCCACTTT
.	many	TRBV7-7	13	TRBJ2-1	CASSPRLGGEQFF	TGTGCTAGCAGCCCCCGGCTGGGGGGTGAGCAGTTCTTC
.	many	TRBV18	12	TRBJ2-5	CASSRQQETQYF	TGTGCCAGCTCACGGCAGCAAGAGACCCAGTACTTC
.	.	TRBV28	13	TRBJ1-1	CASRAQSPLGAFF	TGTGCCAGCAGAGCTCAGTCACCCCTGGGAGCTTTCTTT
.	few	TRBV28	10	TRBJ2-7	CASSSGEQYF	TGTGCCAGCAGCTCCGGCGAGCAGTACTTC
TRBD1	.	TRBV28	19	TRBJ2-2	CASSQPGQVTQKNTGELFF	TGTGCCAGCAGTCAACCGGGACAGGTGACCCAAAAGAACACCGGGGAGCTGTTTTTT
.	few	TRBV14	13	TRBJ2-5	CASSQELAETQYF	TGTGCCAGCAGCCAAGAGCTCGCGGAGACCCAGTACTTC
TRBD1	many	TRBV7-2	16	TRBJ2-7	CASSRTGTGASYEQYF	TGTGCCAGCAGCAGAACAGGGACAGGGGCCTCCTACGAGCAGTACTTC
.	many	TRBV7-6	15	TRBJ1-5	CASSPSPGLEQPQHF	TGTGCCAGCAGCCCGAGTCCGGGGCTAGAACAGCCCCAGCATTTT
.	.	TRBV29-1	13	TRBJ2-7	CSVGAAASYEQYF	TGCAGCGTTGGTGCAGCAGCGTCCTACGAGCAGTACTTC
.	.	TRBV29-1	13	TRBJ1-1	CSVEQGWNTEAFF	TGCAGCGTTGAACAGGGATGGAACACTGAAGCTTTCTTT
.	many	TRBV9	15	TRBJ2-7	CASSAGQSNSYEQYF	TGTGCCAGCAGCGCCGGACAGTCCAACTCCTACGAGCAGTACTTC
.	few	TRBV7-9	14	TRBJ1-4	CASSLVPNEAQLFF	TGTGCCAGCAGCTTAGTGCCAAACGAGGCGCAACTGTTTTTT
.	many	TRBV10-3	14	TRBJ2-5	CAISERGSRETQYF	TGTGCCATCAGTGAACGAGGTTCCCGGGAGACCCAGTACTTC
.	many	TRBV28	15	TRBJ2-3	CASSHEATGTDTQYF	TGTGCCAGCAGCCACGAGGCGACTGGCACAGATACGCAGTATTTT
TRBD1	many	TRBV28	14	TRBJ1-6	CASSSGQGDSPLHF	TGTGCCAGCAGTTCCGGACAGGGGGATTCACCCCTCCACTTT
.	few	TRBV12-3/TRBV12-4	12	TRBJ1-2	CASGPETYGYTF	TGTGCCAGCGGTCCGGAAACCTATGGCTACACCTTC
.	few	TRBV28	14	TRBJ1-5	CASTSTYSNQPQHF	TGTGCCAGTACGTCAACCTATAGCAATCAGCCCCAGCATTTT
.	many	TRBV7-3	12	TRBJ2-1	CASSRSGNEQFF	TGTGCCAGCAGCCGCAGCGGCAATGAGCAGTTCTTC
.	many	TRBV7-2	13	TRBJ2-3	CASNFGGTDTQYF	TGTGCCAGCAATTTTGGAGGCACAGATACGCAGTATTTT
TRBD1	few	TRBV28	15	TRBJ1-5	CASTKFRGTNQPQHF	TGTGCCAGCACTAAGTTCAGGGGGACAAATCAGCCCCAGCATTTT
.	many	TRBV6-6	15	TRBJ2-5	CASSYEAGLQETQYF	TGTGCCAGCAGTTACGAGGCGGGGCTCCAAGAGACCCAGTACTTC
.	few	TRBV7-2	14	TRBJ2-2	CASSLDGNTGELFF	TGTGCCAGCAGCTTAGACGGGAACACCGGGGAGCTGTTTTTT
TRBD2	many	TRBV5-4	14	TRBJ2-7	CASSFGTSGPHIGF	TGTGCCAGCAGCTTTGGGACTAGCGGGCCCCACATTGGATTC
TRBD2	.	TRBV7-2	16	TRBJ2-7	CASSLGGRESGYEQYF	TGTGCCAGCAGCTTAGGAGGGCGGGAGTCTGGGTACGAGCAGTACTTC
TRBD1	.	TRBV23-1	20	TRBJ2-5	CASSQHRIPGTGGSLETQYF	TGCGCCAGCAGTCAACATAGAATCCCCGGAACAGGGGGGTCTTTGGAGACCCAGTACTTC
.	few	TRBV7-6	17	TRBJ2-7	CASSLTASYESVYEQYF	TGTGCCAGCAGCTTAACCGCTAGCTACGAGTCCGTCTACGAGCAGTACTTC
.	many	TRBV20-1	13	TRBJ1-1	CSASGGFYAEAFF	TGCAGTGCTTCTGGGGGGTTTTATGCTGAAGCTTTCTTT
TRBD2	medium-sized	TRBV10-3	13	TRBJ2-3	CAISGEGADTQYF	TGTGCCATCAGCGGGGAGGGCGCAGATACGCAGTATTTT
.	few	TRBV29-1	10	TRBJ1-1	CSVRGTEAFF	TGCAGCGTTCGTGGCACTGAAGCTTTCTTT
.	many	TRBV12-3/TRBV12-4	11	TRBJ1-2	CASSFQDGYTF	TGTGCCAGCAGTTTCCAGGATGGCTACACCTTC
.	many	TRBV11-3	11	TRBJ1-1	CASSLWTEAFF	TGTGCCAGCAGCTTATGGACTGAAGCTTTCTTT
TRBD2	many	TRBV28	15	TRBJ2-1	CASSAPGGSYNEQFF	TGTGCCAGCAGTGCCCCGGGGGGGTCCTACAATGAGCAGTTCTTC
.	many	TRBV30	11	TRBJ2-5	CAWNGQETQYF	TGTGCCTGGAATGGGCAAGAGACCCAGTACTTC
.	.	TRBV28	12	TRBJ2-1	CASSLYGDEQFF	TGTGCCAGCAGTTTATATGGGGATGAGCAGTTCTTC
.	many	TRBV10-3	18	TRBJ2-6	CAISDTAYIYSGANVLTF	TGTGCCATCAGTGATACAGCTTATATCTACTCTGGGGCCAACGTCCTGACTTTC
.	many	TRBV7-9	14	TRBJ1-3	CASSLDRSGNTIYF	TGTGCCAGCAGCTTAGATCGATCTGGAAACACCATATATTTT
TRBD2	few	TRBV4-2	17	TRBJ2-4	CATSEGGQKGAKNIQYF	TGTGCCACCAGCGAGGGAGGGCAGAAGGGAGCCAAAAACATTCAGTACTTC
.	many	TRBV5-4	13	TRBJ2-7	CASSAGTRDEQYF	TGTGCCAGCTCGGCGGGGACGAGGGACGAGCAGTACTTC
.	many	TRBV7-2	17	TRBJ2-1	CASSFQRLTQGGNEQFF	TGTGCCAGCAGCTTCCAGAGACTGACCCAAGGGGGCAATGAGCAGTTCTTC
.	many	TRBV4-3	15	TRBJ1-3	CASSQDETRGNTIYF	TGCGCCAGCAGCCAAGATGAAACACGTGGAAACACCATATATTTT
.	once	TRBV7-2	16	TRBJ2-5	CASFPSGGRRVETQYF	TGTGCCAGCTTTCCTTCTGGGGGGCGACGGGTTGAGACCCAGTACTTC
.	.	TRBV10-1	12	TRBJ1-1	CASSESTRGAFF	TGCGCCAGCAGTGAGTCGACTCGGGGAGCTTTCTTT
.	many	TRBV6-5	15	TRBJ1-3	CASSYLQGSGNTIYF	TGTGCCAGCAGTTACCTCCAGGGGTCTGGAAACACCATATATTTT
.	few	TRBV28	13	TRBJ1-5	CASKGDFNQPQHF	TGTGCCAGCAAAGGGGATTTTAATCAGCCCCAGCATTTT
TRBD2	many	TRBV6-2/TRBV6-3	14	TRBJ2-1	CASTQRGEYNEQFF	TGTGCCAGCACCCAGCGGGGGGAATACAATGAGCAGTTCTTC